This T cell receptor (beta chain) was captured in a study of cytomegalovirus exposure and HLA in healthy donors. To note about this clone: The antigen is unknown.

The PCR ran on 60 Vbeta and 13 Jbeta primers. Measured with immunoSEQ multiplex PCR; TCRdb has only the in-frame clones, and not every one. The data contain 190,000 or so clones, about four fifths of them singletons. Study-level results: Some public TCRs appeared in many individuals, while most sequences were rare.

Donors consisted of healthy bone marrow donors. The clonotype originates from a girl aged 5 to 17 in good health and CMV-seropositive. The sample comprised PBMCs.

The CDR3, as DNA: TGTGCCAGCTCGAGCGACGGCGGGGAGCTGTTTTTT. It codes for CASSSDGGELFF. The chain combines TRBV9 with TRBJ2-2; the D is unclear. Between the trimmed V and J ends, which lost 7 bases and 7 bases, there was a span of 11 bases. The germline V gene has CDR1 SGDLS and CDR2 YYNGEE. The CDR3 extends over 12 amino acids.